This T cell receptor (beta chain) originates from a study of identical twins (dated by TCRdb to about 2016). A note on the overall study: The study deep-sequenced TCR alpha and beta repertoires from monozygotic twins, unrelated adults of various ages and cord blood to test whether fetal clonotypes persist. Replicate twin experiments were performed at different times using different library preparation protocols to rule out contamination.

V is pared back by 3 bases and J by 4 bases, with 10 bases lying between the germline termini. CDR1 and CDR2 (KGHSH, LQKENI) derive from the germline V gene. From cysteine to phenylalanine, the CDR3 is 14 amino acids long. Of the read, only the CDR3 DNA is kept; its 42 bases are in frame from base 1. The receptor library was made with 5' RACE. The sequencer listed for this sample is Illumina HiSeq 2000. A universal primer binding site was added through template switching, and the final cDNA carried a unique molecular identifier so that TCR cDNA molecules could be counted accurately. Specific primers in the conserved constant-segment region were used to synthesize first-strand cDNA for the TCR alpha and beta chains. To control for contamination, every cDNA library carried two barcodes: a SMART-Mk sample barcode plus Illumina barcodes. TruSeq adapter sequences and Illumina sample barcodes were added in two successive PCR steps. Sequencing of the TCR alpha and beta cDNA libraries was done on the Illumina HiSeq platform using custom primers. In the paper's pipeline: MiGEC processed the raw reads to extract unique molecular identifiers, while MiXCR was used to determine the CDR3 positions. Recombination models were inferred per individual with the repgenHMM and IGoR tools using an EM algorithm. The analysis of shared clonotypes was done with the tcR package in R, with sharing normalized by the product of cloneset sizes. Out-of-frame nonproductive sequences were analyzed to study raw recombination free of thymic and clonal selection effects. In TCRdb, the public reads were trimmed at Q25 with fastp and aligned with MiXCR, with productive beta chains retained. CDR3 protein sequences are deduplicated, and each keeps its most common genes and DNA. TCRdb, not the authors, supplied the V and J calls. The sample profile shows 500,000 to 600,000 distinct CDR3 sequences; around 20% of them were found once. About 0.99% of the sample comes from the top ten.

Regarding this clonotype: Its antigen is still unknown. Base qualities were left out, and no much larger clone turns up one base away.

Study-wide findings and limitations: Zero-insertion analyses could be partly confounded by invariant T cells such as MAIT and iNKT, although diverse VJ usage argued against such confounding for most clonotypes. Compared with coincidental sharing between unrelated individuals, out-of-frame TCR alpha sequences shared between twins showed an excess of sequences with low generation probability. The excess sharing between twins in beta out-of-frame sequences was weaker because fewer shared sequences reduced the signal-to-noise ratio. Because the same donors could not be followed over many years, the conclusions relied on cross-sectional statistical analysis. In monozygotic twins, recombination models systematically underestimated out-of-frame TCR alpha sharing, but the models matched the sharing seen between unrelated individuals. Abundant cord blood beta clonotypes had fewer insertions, young adult naive repertoires showed a similar but weaker trend, and memory repertoires showed no such trend.

Only healthy Caucasian donors were included. Three pairs of female monozygotic twins, all aged about 18 to 30 years, were included in the twin cohort. Positive isolation kits from Invitrogen were used to isolate CD4+ and CD8+ T cell populations. This same sample was also taken into another study, of T cells expressing NK-cell markers. The second publication reports: TCR beta-chain repertoires were profiled in sorted CD3+CD56+NKG2C+, CD3+CD56+NKG2C- and CD3+CD56-NKG2C+ T-cell subsets from several donors. Among the eight sequenced donors, only one was HCMV-seronegative, while the other seven were HCMV-seropositive. To restrict sorting to alphabetaTCR-expressing T cells, an anti-gammadeltaTCR antibody was added in several experiments. In 5 to 7 donors, the dominant CD3+CD56+NKG2C+ clonotypes were found to rank among the top 10 CD8+ clonotypes and to make up roughly 1.0-7.0% of CD8+ T cells. Those dominant clonotypes were again the most abundant among CD3+CD56-NKG2C+ cells in a handful of donors, at about 28.3-65%. Whether the expanded NKG2C-expressing T cell clones were specific for HCMV antigens was left unclear. All eight donors whose samples were sequenced were randomly selected healthy volunteers, three of them men and five women. HCMV-specific IgG was detected in serum with a commercial ELISA kit to determine HCMV serostatus. Reads were demultiplexed and grouped by UMI with MIGEC, and clonotypes were assembled and quantified with MiTCR. Only TCR cDNA sequences supported by at least two reads were kept to exclude erroneous sequences. The tcR package was used for downstream repertoire analysis, and clonotypes were matched between fractions using CDR3 nucleotide sequence together with V segment. VDJmatch was used to annotate antigen specificity against VDJdb, with one amino acid substitution allowed in CDR3.

The TCR comes from a woman aged 18-35 years in good health. The sequenced sample consisted of CD4+ T cells sorted from blood. The rearrangement combines TRBV18 with TRBJ1-3; TRBD1 is a possible D gene, resting on 6 matching bases. This receptor has the CDR3 CASSPGTQGNTIYF. The sequence in DNA is TGTGCCAGCTCACCTGGGACACAGGGAAACACCATATATTTT.